This passage covers 13 T cell receptor beta chains from one sample sequenced in a study of blood T cell repertoires in COVID-19. TCRdb keeps only in-frame clones here, not all; method: immunoSEQ multiplex PCR. There are 150,000 to 200,000 clones in the sample; approximately 88% occur only once, and around 5.1% lies in the top ten. Sequences were obtained from PBMCs or T cells enriched from blood (not recorded which). These receptors were obtained from a man in his 70s who had been exposed to COVID-19.

J is TRBJ2-7 and V is TRBV7-2, with 7 nucleotides matching TRBD1. With V trimmed by 5 bases and J by 2 bases, 6 bases remained unmatched. Germline V gene data show CDR1 as SGHTA and CDR2 as FQGNSA. The CDR3 is made up of 14 amino acids. The CDR3 protein is CASSPDRITYEQYF. CDR3 coding DNA: TGTGCCAGCAGCCCGGACAGGATTACCTACGAGCAGTACTTC. Variable domain in full (rest from reference TRBV7-2 and TRBJ2-7): GAGVSQSPSNKVTEKGKDVELRCDPISGHTALYWYRQSLGQGLEFLIYFQGNSAPDKSGLPSDRFSAERTGGSVSTLTIQRTQQEDSAVYLCASSPDRITYEQYFGPGTRLTVT.

The chain employs TRBV14 and TRBJ1-6; no reliable D call. This CDR3 comprises 14 residues. CDR1 SGHDN and CDR2 FVKESK come from the germline V gene. The V gene lost 0 bases and the J gene lost 7 bases, with 7 bases spanning the gap. The CDR3 loop is CASSQDLRNSPLHF. The DNA of the CDR3 is TGTGCCAGCAGCCAAGATCTTCGGAATTCACCCCTCCACTTT.

The chain has TRBV6-5 and TRBJ2-5, with 7 nucleotides matching TRBD1. CDR3 length: 14 residues. The trim removed 6 bases at V and 1 base at J, leaving 5 bases unmatched. Germline V gives CDR1 MNHEY, CDR2 SVGAGI. For the CDR3, the DNA is TGTGCCAGCAGCCTTCCAGGGGGCCAAGAGACCCAGTACTTC. Translating gives CASSLPGGQETQYF.

This clone was counted a few times. The V and J genes are TRBV27 and TRBJ2-7; 8 bases fit TRBD1. Germline assignment: CDR1 MNHEY and CDR2 SMNVEV (reference sequence). V lost 6 bases, J lost 4 bases, and 8 bases stayed unmatched. CDR3 length: 14 residues. The chain's CDR3 is CASRRTRGLYEQYF. Here the CDR3 DNA reads TGTGCCAGCAGACGTACCAGGGGGCTATACGAGCAGTACTTC.

The J gene is TRBJ2-7, the V gene TRBV9, with 7 bases lining up with TRBD1. V was clipped by 2 bases and J by 5 bases; unmatched bases: 10. Germline CDR1 is SGDLS and CDR2 is YYNGEE. The CDR3 is 15 amino acids. CDR3 nucleotides: TGTGCCAGCAGCGTCGGGCCGACAGGGACGGACGAGCAGTACTTC. Its translation: CASSVGPTGTDEQYF.

The chain joins TRBV10-3 to TRBJ1-4; a possible D gene is TRBD1 (5 bases). Trimming took 6 bases from V and 4 from J, leaving 12 bases between them. The CDR3 extends over 14 amino acids. The germline CDR1 and CDR2 sequences are ENHRY and SYGVKD. CDR3 protein: CAIRDGGVNEKLFF. In DNA form, the CDR3 reads TGTGCCATCAGAGACGGGGGAGTTAATGAAAAACTGTTTTTT.

This sequence joins TRBV7-2 and TRBJ1-5; TRBD1 agrees at 8 bases. Germline V gene data show CDR1 as SGHTA and CDR2 as FQGNSA. The CDR3 runs 15 residues. J was trimmed by 5 bases and V by 9 bases; bases with no gene match: 12. CDR3 DNA: TGTGCCAGTCGTTCGTCAGGGGGCTACTATCAGCCCCAGCATTTT. It yields the protein CASRSSGGYYQPQHF.

The rearrangement links TRBV27 to TRBJ1-2, with D possibly matching TRBD1 (6 bases). V was trimmed by 6 bases and J by 6 bases, leaving 11 bases between them. The germline V gene encodes CDR1 MNHEY and CDR2 SMNVEV (reference sequence). There are 12 residues in the CDR3. CDR3 in DNA: TGTGCCAGCAGAACCAGGGGTGATGGCTACACCTTC. It codes for CASRTRGDGYTF.

This clone has a single count. The rearrangement links TRBV4-2 to TRBJ2-1; 9 nucleotides agree with TRBD2. Germline lookup yields CDR1 LGHNA and CDR2 YNFKEQ. Unmatched junction bases numbered 8, after V lost 1 base and J lost 4 bases. The length of the CDR3 is 17 residues. Written as DNA, the CDR3 is TGTGCCAGCAGCCAAGGTCCCGCTAGCGGGGTATACAATGAGCAGTTCTTC. This encodes CASSQGPASGVYNEQFF.

The chain links TRBV23-1 to TRBJ1-5; 9 nucleotides align to TRBD1. TRBV23-1 is an open reading frame, and its role is uncertain. Trimming removed 6 bases from V and 7 bases from J; junction bases left unmatched: 13. This CDR3 is built from 16 residues. CDR3 DNA sequence: TGCGCCAGCAGCCCAAGGGATTGGGACAGGGACCAGCCCCAGCATTTT. This codes for CASSPRDWDRDQPQHF.

The chain recombines TRBV25-1 with TRBJ1-2; TRBD1 matches at 7 bases. Germline V gene lookup returns CDR1 MGHDK and CDR2 SYGVNS. The CDR3 is made up of 12 amino acids. Trimming cost V 6 bases and J 6 bases; bases outside gene matches: 4. In nucleotides, the CDR3 is TGTGCCAGCAGGTTGACAGGGAATGGCTACACCTTC. Translation gives CASRLTGNGYTF.

A single count supports this clone. The chain is built from TRBV4-1 and TRBJ2-7; 14 bases match TRBD2. The V gene end was trimmed by 0 bases and the J gene end by 2 bases; junction bases not matched to a gene: 3. Germline V CDR1 and CDR2: MGHRA, YSYEKL. The CDR3 sequence is 17 residues long. CDR3: CASSQDGLAGGTYEQYF. For the CDR3, the DNA is TGCGCCAGCAGCCAAGATGGACTAGCGGGAGGCACCTACGAGCAGTACTTC.

The chain links TRBV7-8 to TRBJ2-1; no reliable D call. The V gene lost 5 bases and the J gene lost 11 bases, with 13 bases spanning the gap. The germline gives CDR1 SGHVS, CDR2 FQNEAQ. This CDR3 region has 12 residues. CDR3 coding DNA: TGTGCCAGCAGCCCATTCGCGGCCCAGCAGTTCTTC. Protein product: CASSPFAAQQFF.